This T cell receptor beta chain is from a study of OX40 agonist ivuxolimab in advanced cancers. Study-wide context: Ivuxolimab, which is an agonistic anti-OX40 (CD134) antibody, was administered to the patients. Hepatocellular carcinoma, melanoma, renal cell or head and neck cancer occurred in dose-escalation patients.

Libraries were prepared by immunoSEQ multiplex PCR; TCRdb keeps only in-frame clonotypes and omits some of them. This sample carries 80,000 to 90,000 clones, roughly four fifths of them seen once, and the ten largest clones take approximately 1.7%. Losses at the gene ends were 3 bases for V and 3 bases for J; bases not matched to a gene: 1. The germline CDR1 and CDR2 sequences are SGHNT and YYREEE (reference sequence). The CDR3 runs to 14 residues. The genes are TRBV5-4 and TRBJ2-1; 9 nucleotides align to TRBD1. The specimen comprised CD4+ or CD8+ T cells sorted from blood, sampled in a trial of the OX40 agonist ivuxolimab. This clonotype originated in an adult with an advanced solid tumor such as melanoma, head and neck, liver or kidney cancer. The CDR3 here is CASSSGQGYNEQFF. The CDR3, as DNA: TGTGCCAGCAGCTCGGGACAGGGCTACAATGAGCAGTTCTTC.